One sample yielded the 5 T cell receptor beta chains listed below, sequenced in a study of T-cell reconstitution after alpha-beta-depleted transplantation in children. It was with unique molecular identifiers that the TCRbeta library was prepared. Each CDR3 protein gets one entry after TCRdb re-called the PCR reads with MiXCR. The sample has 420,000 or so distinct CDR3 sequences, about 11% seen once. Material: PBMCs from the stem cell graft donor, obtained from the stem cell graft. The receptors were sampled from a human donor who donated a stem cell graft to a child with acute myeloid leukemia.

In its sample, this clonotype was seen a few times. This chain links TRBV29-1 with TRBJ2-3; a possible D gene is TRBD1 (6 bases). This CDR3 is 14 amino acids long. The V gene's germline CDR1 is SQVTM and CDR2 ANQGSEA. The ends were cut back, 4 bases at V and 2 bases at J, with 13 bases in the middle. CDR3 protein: CSVAWGRDTDTQYF. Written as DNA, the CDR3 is TGCAGCGTTGCTTGGGGGCGAGACACAGATACGCAGTATTTT.

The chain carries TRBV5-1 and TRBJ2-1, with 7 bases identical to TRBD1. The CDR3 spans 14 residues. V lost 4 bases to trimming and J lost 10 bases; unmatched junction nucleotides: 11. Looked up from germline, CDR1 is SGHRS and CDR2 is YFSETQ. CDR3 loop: CASSAGQASQEQFF. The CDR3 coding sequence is TGCGCCAGCAGCGCAGGACAGGCATCCCAGGAGCAGTTCTTC.

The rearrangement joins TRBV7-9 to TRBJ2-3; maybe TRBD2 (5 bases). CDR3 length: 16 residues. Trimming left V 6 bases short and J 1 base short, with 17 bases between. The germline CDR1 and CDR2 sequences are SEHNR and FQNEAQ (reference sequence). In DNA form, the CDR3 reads TGTGCCAGCAGTAGCCTTCTAGGGAGTGGCACAGATACGCAGTATTTT. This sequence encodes CASSSLLGSGTDTQYF.

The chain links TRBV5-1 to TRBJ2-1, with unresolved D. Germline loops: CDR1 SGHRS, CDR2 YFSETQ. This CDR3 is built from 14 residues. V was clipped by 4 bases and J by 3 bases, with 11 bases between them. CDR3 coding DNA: TGCGCCAGCAGCCAGAAGGACGGCTACAATGAGCAGTTCTTC. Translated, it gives CASSQKDGYNEQFF.

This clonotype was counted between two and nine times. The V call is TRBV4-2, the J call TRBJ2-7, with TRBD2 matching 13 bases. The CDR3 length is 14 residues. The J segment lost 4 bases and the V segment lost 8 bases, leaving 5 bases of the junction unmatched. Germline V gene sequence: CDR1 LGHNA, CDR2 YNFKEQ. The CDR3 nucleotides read TGTGCCAGCGCTAGGACTAGCGGGAGATACGAGCAGTACTTC. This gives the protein CASARTSGRYEQYF.